Listed below are T cell receptor beta chains from one sample, sequenced in a study of PD-1 blockade in classical Hodgkin lymphoma. Produced via immunoSEQ multiplex PCR; TCRdb's table is partial and in-frame only. The sample has approximately 21,000 clones, over 60% seen once; the top ten hold 15% to 20%. This material consisted of peripheral blood mononuclear cells (PBMCs), taken before the fourth cycle of nivolumab. These receptor sequences come from a human donor with classical Hodgkin lymphoma. CDR3s include the opening cysteine and the closing phenylalanine or tryptophan. A D gene is named only where the DNA matches it firmly. Rows may omit the clone size; those that give it use once, few, many or a size class.

d_gene | j_gene | abundance | v_gene | CDR3nt | CDR3aa
- | TRBJ2-5 | few | TRBV4-3 | TGCGCCAGCAGCCGCTATGGGGGGGCTGAAGAGACCCAGTACTTC | CASSRYGGAEETQYF
TRBD1 | TRBJ2-3 | few | TRBV9 | TGTGCCAGCAGCCCCCCATGGGACAGGGAAGCAGATACGCAGTATTTT | CASSPPWDREADTQYF
- | TRBJ1-2 | - | TRBV6-5 | TGTGCCAGCAGTTATTGGTACTTGAGTCGGGGCTACACCTTC | CASSYWYLSRGYTF
- | TRBJ1-1 | medium-sized | TRBV4-2 | TGTGCCAGCAGCCAAGGGGGGCGACGGATGAACACTGAAGCTTTCTTT | CASSQGGRRMNTEAFF
- | TRBJ2-5 | - | TRBV9 | TGTGCCAGCAGCGTAGCCCCTTGGGAGGAGACCCAGTACTTC | CASSVAPWEETQYF
- | TRBJ2-2 | - | TRBV18 | TGTGCCAGCTCACCGTTGAATGATGTGACCGGGGAGCTGTTTTTT | CASSPLNDVTGELFF
- | TRBJ2-7 | - | TRBV6-6 | TGTGCCAGCAGTTATCTGGGAGAGCAGTACTTC | CASSYLGEQYF
TRBD1 | TRBJ2-6 | - | TRBV4-2 | TGTGCCAGCAGCCTGGGACAGCATGGGGCCAACGTCCTGACTTTC | CASSLGQHGANVLTF
- | TRBJ2-2 | once | TRBV7-6 | TGTGCCAGCAGGAACACCGGGGAGCTGTTTTTT | CASRNTGELFF
- | TRBJ2-5 | - | TRBV28 | TGTGCCAGCAGTTTAAGTCTTTTTGAGACCCAGTACTTC | CASSLSLFETQYF
- | TRBJ2-5 | - | TRBV6-6 | TGTGCCAGCGGAGCATCCCGGGCCCAAGAGACCCAGTACTTC | CASGASRAQETQYF
- | TRBJ1-2 | - | TRBV5-6 | TGTGCCAGCAGCCTGACAGCTTTCTATGGCTACACCTTC | CASSLTAFYGYTF
- | TRBJ2-2 | - | TRBV10-3 | TGTGCCATCAGGGGGACTCCGAACACCGGGGAGCTGTTTTTT | CAIRGTPNTGELFF
TRBD1 | TRBJ1-4 | - | TRBV29-1 | TGCAGCGTTGAGGCAAGACAGGGGGAAAAACTGTTTTTT | CSVEARQGEKLFF
- | TRBJ2-7 | medium-sized | TRBV6-1 | TGTGCCAGCAGTCCTTCCGACAGTTCGTTCTACGAGCAGTACTTC | CASSPSDSSFYEQYF